This T cell receptor beta chain was sequenced during a study of OX40 agonist ivuxolimab in advanced cancers. About the research overall: The study treated patients with ivuxolimab, an agonistic anti-OX40 (CD134) antibody. Three patients had partial responses: one hepatocellular carcinoma, two cutaneous melanoma.

Assay used: immunoSEQ multiplex PCR; TCRdb lists only in-frame clones, some missing. The sample has tens of thousands of clones; around 86% are singletons. This sample comprised CD4+ or CD8+ T cells sorted from blood, obtained in a trial of the OX40 agonist ivuxolimab. The sequence was obtained from an adult with an advanced solid tumor such as melanoma, head and neck, liver or kidney cancer.

The CDR3 reads CAGTGNTGELFF. DNA for the CDR3: TGTGCAGGGACAGGGAACACCGGGGAGCTGTTTTTT. The V gene is TRBV30, the J gene TRBJ2-2, with 8 bases fitting TRBD1. Germline V CDR1 and CDR2: GTSNPN, SVGIG (reference sequence). This CDR3 contains 12 residues. The full variable domain, its missing parts supplied by reference TRBV30 and TRBJ2-2, is SQTIHQWPATLVQPVGSPLSLECTVEGTSNPNLYWYRQAAGRGLQLLFYSVGIGQISSEVPQNLSASRPQDRQFILSSKKLLLSDSGFYLCAGTGNTGELFFGEGSRLTVL.